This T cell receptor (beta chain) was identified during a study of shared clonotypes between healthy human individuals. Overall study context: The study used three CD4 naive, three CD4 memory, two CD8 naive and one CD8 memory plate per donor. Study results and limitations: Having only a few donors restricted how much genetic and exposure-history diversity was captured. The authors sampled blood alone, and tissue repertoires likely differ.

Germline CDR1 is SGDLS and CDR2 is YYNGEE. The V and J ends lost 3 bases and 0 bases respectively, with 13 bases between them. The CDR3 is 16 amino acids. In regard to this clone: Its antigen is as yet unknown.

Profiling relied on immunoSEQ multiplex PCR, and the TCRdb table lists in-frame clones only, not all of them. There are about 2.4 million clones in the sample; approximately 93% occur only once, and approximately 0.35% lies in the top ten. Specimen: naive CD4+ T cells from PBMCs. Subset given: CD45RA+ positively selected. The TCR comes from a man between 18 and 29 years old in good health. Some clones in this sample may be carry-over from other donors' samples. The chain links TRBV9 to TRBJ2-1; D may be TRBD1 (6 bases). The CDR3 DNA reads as TGTGCCAGCAGCGAGAGGGGGTCCAACTCCTACAATGAGCAGTTCTTC. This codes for CASSERGSNSYNEQFF.